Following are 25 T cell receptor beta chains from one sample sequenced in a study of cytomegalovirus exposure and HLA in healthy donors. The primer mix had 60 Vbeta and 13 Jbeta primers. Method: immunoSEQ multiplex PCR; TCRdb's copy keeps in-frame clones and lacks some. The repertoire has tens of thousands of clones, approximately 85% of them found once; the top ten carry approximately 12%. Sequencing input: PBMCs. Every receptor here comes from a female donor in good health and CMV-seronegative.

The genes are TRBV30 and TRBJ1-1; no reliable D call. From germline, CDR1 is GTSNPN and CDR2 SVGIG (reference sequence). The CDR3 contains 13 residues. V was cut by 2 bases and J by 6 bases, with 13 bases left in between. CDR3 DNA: TGTGCCTGGAGTTCACACCTCTTCCCTGAAGCTTTCTTT. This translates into CAWSSHLFPEAFF. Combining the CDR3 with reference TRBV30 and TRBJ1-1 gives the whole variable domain SQTIHQWPATLVQPVGSPLSLECTVEGTSNPNLYWYRQAAGRGLQLLFYSVGIGQISSEVPQNLSASRPQDRQFILSSKKLLLSDSGFYLCAWSSHLFPEAFFGQGTRLTVV.

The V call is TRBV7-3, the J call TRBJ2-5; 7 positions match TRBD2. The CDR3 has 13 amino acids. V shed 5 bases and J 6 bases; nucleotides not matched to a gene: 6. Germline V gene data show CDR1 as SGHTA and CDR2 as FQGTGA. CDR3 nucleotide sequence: TGTGCCAGCAGCCCAATGGGGGGGAAGACCCAGTACTTC. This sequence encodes CASSPMGGKTQYF. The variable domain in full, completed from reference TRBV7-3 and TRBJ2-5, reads GAGVSQTPSNKVTEKGKYVELRCDPISGHTALYWYRQSLGQGPEFLIYFQGTGAADDSGLPNDRFFAVRPEGSVSTLKIQRTERGDSAVYLCASSPMGGKTQYFGPGTRLLVL.

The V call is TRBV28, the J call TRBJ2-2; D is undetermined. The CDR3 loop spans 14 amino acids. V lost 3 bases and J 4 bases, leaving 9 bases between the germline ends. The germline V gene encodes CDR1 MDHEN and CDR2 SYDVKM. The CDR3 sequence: CASSFPGPTGELFF. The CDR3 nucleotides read TGTGCCAGCAGTTTTCCAGGCCCCACCGGGGAGCTGTTTTTT.

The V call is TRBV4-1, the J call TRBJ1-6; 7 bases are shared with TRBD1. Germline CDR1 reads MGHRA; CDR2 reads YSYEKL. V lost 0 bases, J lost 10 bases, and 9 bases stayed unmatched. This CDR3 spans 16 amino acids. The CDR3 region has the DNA TGCGCCAGCAGCCAAGATCTACGACAGGGTGGCTCACCCCTCCACTTT. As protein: CASSQDLRQGGSPLHF.

The CDR3 nucleotides are TGTGCCATAATGATAGGACACACCTACGAGCAGTACTTC. As protein: CAIMIGHTYEQYF. The chain uses TRBV6-1 and TRBJ2-7; perhaps TRBD1 as D (5 bases). The V end lost 10 bases, the J end lost 2 bases, and 15 bases lay between the germline ends. The germline gives CDR1 MNHNS, CDR2 SASEGT. The CDR3 sequence is 13 residues long.

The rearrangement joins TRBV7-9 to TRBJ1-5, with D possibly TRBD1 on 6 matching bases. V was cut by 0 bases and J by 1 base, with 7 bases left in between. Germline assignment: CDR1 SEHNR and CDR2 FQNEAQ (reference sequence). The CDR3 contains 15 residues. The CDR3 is CASSLAGTSNQPQHF. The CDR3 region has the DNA TGTGCCAGCAGCTTAGCGGGGACAAGCAATCAGCCCCAGCATTTT.

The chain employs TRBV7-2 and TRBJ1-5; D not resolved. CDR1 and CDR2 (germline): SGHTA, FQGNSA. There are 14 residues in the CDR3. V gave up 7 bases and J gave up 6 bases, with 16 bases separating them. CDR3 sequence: CASTVNMGGQPQHF. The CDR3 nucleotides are TGTGCCAGCACAGTAAACATGGGAGGTCAGCCCCAGCATTTT.

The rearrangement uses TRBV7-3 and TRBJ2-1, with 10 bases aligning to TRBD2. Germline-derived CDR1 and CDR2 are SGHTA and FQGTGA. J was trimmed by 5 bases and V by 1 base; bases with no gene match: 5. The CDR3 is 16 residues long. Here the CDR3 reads CASSLSLAGADNEQFF. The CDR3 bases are TGTGCCAGCAGCTTAAGCCTAGCGGGGGCCGACAATGAGCAGTTCTTC.

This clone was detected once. CDR3 in DNA: TGCGCCAGCAGCCAAGTAGCAGGGGGCCCACTTAATGAAAAACTGTTTTTT. It yields the protein CASSQVAGGPLNEKLFF. This sequence joins TRBV4-1 and TRBJ1-4, with 8 positions matching TRBD1. This CDR3 is 17 amino acids long. Germline values: CDR1 MGHRA, CDR2 YSYEKL. After removal of 1 base from V and 4 bases from J, the junction contained 8 bases not matched to a gene.

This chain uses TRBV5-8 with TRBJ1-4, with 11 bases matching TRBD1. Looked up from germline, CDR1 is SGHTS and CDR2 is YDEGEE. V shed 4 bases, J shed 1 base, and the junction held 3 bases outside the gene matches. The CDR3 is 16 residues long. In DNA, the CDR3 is TGTGCCAGCAGCCCTGGGACAGGGGGAACTAATGAAAAACTGTTTTTT. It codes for CASSPGTGGTNEKLFF. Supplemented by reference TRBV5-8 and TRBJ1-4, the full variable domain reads EAGVTQSPTHLIKTRGQQATLRCSPISGHTSVYWYQQALGLGLQFLLWYDEGEERNRGNFPPRFSGRQFPNYSSELNVNALELEDSALYLCASSPGTGGTNEKLFFGSGTQLSVL.

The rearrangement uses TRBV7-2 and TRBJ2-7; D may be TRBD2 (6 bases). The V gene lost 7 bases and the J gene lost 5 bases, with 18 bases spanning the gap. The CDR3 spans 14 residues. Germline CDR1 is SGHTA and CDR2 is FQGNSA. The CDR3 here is CASIPGFERDEQYF. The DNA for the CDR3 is TGTGCCAGCATCCCGGGTTTTGAGCGGGACGAGCAGTACTTC.

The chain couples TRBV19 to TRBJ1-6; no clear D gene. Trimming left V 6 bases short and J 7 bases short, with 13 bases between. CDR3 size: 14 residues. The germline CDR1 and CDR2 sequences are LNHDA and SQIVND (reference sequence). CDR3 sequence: CASSLAPWNSPLHF. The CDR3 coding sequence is TGTGCCAGTAGCCTCGCGCCATGGAATTCACCCCTCCACTTT.

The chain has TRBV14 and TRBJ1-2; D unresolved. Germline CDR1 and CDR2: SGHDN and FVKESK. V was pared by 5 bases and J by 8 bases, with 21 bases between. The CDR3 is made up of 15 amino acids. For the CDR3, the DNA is TGTGCCAGCAGCAGATCGACTTCGCATCCGATAGGCTACACCTTC. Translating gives CASSRSTSHPIGYTF.

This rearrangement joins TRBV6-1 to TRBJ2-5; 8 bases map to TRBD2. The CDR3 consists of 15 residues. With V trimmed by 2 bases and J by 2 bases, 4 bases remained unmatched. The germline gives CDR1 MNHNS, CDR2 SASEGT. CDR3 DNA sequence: TGTGCCAGCAGTGAATTATCGGGGGGGCAAGAGACCCAGTACTTC. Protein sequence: CASSELSGGQETQYF.

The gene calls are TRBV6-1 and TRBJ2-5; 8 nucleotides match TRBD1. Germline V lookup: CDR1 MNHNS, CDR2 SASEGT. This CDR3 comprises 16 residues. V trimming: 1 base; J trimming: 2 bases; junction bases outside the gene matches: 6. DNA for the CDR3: TGTGCCAGCAGTGAAGGTGGCAGGGGGCTTCAAGAGACCCAGTACTTC. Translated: CASSEGGRGLQETQYF.

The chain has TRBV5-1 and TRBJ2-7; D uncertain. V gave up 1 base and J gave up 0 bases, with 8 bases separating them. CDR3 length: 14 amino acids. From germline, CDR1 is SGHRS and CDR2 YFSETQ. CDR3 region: CASSLIRSSYEQYF. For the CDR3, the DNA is TGCGCCAGCAGCTTGATCAGGTCCTCCTACGAGCAGTACTTC.

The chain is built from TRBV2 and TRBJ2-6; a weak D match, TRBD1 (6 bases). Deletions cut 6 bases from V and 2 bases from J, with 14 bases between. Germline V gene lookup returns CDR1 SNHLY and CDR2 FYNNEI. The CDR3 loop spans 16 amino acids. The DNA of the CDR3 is TGTGCCAGCAGCCGCGACAGGTTCCCTGGGGCCAACGTCCTGACTTTC. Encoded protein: CASSRDRFPGANVLTF.

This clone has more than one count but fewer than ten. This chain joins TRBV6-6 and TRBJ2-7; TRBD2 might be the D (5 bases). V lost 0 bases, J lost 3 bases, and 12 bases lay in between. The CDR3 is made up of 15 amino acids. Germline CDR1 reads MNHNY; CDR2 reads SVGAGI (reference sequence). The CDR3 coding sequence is TGTGCCAGCAGTTACTCGCTCGGAGAGGGCTACGAGCAGTACTTC. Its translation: CASSYSLGEGYEQYF.

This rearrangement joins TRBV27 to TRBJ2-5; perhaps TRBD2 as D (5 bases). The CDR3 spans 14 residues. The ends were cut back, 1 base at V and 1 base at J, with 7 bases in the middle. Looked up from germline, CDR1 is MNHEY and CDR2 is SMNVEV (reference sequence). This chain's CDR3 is CASSLLEGQETQYF. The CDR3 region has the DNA TGTGCCAGCAGTTTATTAGAGGGCCAAGAGACCCAGTACTTC.

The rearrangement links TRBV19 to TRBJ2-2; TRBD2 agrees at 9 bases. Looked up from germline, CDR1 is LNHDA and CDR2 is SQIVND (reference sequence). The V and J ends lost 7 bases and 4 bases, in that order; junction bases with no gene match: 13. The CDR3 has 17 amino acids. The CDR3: CASTPRDSGGPTGELFF. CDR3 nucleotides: TGTGCCAGTACCCCCCGGGACAGCGGGGGGCCCACCGGGGAGCTGTTTTTT.

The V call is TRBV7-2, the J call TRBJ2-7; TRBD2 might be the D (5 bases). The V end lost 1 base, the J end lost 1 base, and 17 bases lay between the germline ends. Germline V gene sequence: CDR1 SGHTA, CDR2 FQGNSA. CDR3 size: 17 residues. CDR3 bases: TGTGCCAGCAGCTTAGGGCCCGCCGGGCTAGCTTCCTACGAGCAGTACTTC. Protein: CASSLGPAGLASYEQYF.

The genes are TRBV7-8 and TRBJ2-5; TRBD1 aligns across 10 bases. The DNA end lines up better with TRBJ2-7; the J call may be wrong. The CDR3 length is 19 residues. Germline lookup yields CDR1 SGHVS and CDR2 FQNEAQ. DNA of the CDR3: TGTGCCAGCAGCTACACATCAAGTCCCGGACAGGGGGGTTCCTACGAGCAGTACTTC. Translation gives CASSYTSSPGQGGSYEQYF.

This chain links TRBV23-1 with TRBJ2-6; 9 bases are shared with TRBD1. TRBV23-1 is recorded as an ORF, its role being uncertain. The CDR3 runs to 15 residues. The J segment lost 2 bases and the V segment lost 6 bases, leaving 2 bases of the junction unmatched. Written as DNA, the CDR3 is TGCGCCAGCAGGCGGACAGGGGCTGGGGCCAACGTCCTGACTTTC. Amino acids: CASRRTGAGANVLTF.

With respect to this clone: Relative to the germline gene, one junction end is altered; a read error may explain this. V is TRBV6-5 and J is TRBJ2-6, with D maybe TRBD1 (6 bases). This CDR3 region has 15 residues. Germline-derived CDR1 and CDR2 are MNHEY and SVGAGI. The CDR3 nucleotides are TGTGCCAGTAAAGAGGACAGTTCTGGGGCCAACGGCCTGACTTTC. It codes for CASKEDSSGANGLTF.

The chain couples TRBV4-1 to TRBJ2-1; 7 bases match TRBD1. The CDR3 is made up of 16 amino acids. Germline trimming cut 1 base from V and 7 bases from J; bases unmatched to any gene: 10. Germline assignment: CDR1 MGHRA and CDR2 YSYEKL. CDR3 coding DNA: TGCGCCAGCAGCCAAGCCGGGACAGCTTACTTAAATGAGCAGTTCTTC. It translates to CASSQAGTAYLNEQFF.